This T cell receptor (beta chain) was sequenced in a study of response to subunit inactivated influenza vaccine. V lost 1 base to trimming and J lost 1 base, with 12 bases between them. The germline CDR1 and CDR2 sequences are MGHRA and YSYEKL. This CDR3 has 16 residues. Each CDR3 protein is one row after TCRdb ran MiXCR on the RT-PCR reads. Of about 240,000 distinct CDR3 sequences listed, 9.5% to 15% are singletons. The source material was non-naive T cells sorted from PBMCs, sampled approximately 15 days before vaccination. The sequence was obtained from a man between 45 and 60 years old who received an inactivated influenza vaccine. The chain joins TRBV4-1 to TRBJ2-3; unclear D gene. For the CDR3, the DNA is TGCGCCAGCAGCCAAGTTCTGGGGTCGGGCACAGATACGCAGTATTTT. Protein product: CASSQVLGSGTDTQYF.